This T cell receptor beta chain appears in the sequencing data of a study of blood T cell repertoires in COVID-19. Whole-study context: The study drew acute and convalescent COVID-19 samples from the United States, Italy and Spain. In each case, the material was cDNA or gDNA derived from T cells, B-cell-depleted T cells, or PBMCs.

While infection was still active, Seattle patients were enrolled and then followed longitudinally. TCRdb's table, derived via immunoSEQ multiplex PCR, lists solely in-frame clones and lacks some. This sample yields around 60,000 clones, of which 80% to 85% are seen a single time; 15% to 20% belongs to the top ten. V lost 9 bases to trimming and J lost 12 bases, with 26 bases between them. This CDR3 is built from 14 residues. CDR1 is WSHSY and CDR2 is SAAADI in the germline V gene. The chain uses TRBV10-2 and TRBJ1-2; tentative D call: TRBD1 (5 bases). The clonotype was recovered from a man in his 60s with COVID-19, enrolled during active disease. The specimen was peripheral blood. The CDR3 here is CASRDGQGIFRDTF. In nucleotides, the CDR3 is TGCGCCAGTAGAGACGGGCAGGGTATTTTCAGGGACACCTTC.